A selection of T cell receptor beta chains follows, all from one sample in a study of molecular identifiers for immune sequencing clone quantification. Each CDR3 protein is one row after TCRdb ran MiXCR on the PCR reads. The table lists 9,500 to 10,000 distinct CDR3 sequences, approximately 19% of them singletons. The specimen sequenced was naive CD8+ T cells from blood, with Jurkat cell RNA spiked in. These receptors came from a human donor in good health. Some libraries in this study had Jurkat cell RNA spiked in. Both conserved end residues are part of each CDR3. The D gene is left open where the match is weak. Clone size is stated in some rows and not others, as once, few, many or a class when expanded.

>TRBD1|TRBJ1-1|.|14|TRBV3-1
CASSGGTANTEAFF
TGTGCCAGCAGTGGTGGGACAGCGAACACTGAAGCTTTCTTT
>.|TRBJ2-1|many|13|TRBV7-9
CASSWGPYNEQFF
TGTGCCAGCAGCTGGGGACCATACAATGAGCAGTTCTTC
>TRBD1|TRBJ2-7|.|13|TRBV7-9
CASGDRGAYEQYF
TGTGCCAGCGGGGACAGGGGAGCCTACGAGCAGTACTTC
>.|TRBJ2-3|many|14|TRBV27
CASRAGFSTDTQYF
TGTGCCAGCAGAGCAGGATTTAGCACAGATACGCAGTATTTT
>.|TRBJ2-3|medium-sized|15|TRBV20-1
CSAYSRGPDTDTQYF
TGCAGTGCTTATTCGAGGGGCCCTGACACAGATACGCAGTATTTT
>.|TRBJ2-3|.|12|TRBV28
CASSELADTQYF
TGTGCCAGCAGCGAATTAGCAGATACGCAGTATTTT
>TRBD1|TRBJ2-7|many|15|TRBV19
CASSPRQGSEYEQYF
TGTGCCAGTAGTCCGCGACAGGGTTCCGAATACGAGCAGTACTTC
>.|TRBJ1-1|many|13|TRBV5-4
CASSLGGGTEAFF
TGTGCCAGCAGCTTGGGAGGGGGCACTGAAGCTTTCTTT
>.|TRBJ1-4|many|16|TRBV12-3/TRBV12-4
CASSLTLTRTNEKLFF
TGTGCCAGCAGCCTCACCCTGACAAGAACTAATGAAAAACTGTTTTTT
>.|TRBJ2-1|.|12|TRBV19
CASSSGYNEQFF
TGTGCCAGTAGTTCTGGGTACAATGAGCAGTTCTTC
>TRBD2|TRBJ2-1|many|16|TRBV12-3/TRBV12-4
CASRTVLADSYNEQFF
TGTGCCAGCAGGACCGTGCTAGCGGACTCCTACAATGAGCAGTTCTTC
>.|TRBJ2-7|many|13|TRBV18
CASSPDDSYEQYF
TGTGCCAGCTCACCAGACGACAGCTACGAGCAGTACTTC
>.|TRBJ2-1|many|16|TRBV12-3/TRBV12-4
CASSFAVVRSYNEQFF
TGTGCCAGCAGTTTCGCCGTAGTCAGGTCCTACAATGAGCAGTTCTTC
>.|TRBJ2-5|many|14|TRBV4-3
CASSQASGVETQYF
TGCGCCAGCAGCCAAGCTTCAGGAGTGGAGACCCAGTACTTC
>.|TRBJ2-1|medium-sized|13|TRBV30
CAWSVSQVNEQFF
TGTGCCTGGAGCGTTTCTCAGGTCAATGAGCAGTTCTTC
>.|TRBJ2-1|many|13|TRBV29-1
CSVEERNNNEQFF
TGCAGCGTTGAAGAACGGAATAACAATGAGCAGTTCTTC
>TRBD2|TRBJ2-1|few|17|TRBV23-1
CASSQSRLAGGYNEQFF
TGCGCCAGCAGTCAATCGCGGCTAGCGGGGGGATACAATGAGCAGTTCTTC
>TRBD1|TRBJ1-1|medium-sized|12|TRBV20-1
CSLQGNYAEAFF
TGCAGTTTACAGGGGAATTACGCTGAAGCTTTCTTT
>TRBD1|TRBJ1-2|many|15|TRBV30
CAWIGQGAPNYGYTF
TGTGCCTGGATCGGACAGGGGGCGCCGAACTATGGCTACACCTTC
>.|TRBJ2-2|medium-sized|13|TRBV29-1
CSVSNRDTGELFF
TGCAGCGTTTCTAACAGGGACACCGGGGAGCTGTTTTTT
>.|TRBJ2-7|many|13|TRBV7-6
CASSEGKDYEQYF
TGTGCCAGCAGCGAAGGGAAAGATTACGAGCAGTACTTC
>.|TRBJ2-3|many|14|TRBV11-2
CASSLQGSADTQYF
TGTGCCAGCAGCTTACAGGGTAGCGCAGATACGCAGTATTTT
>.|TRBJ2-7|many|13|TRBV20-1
CSARAGTSYEQYF
TGCAGTGCTAGGGCCGGGACTTCCTACGAGCAGTACTTC
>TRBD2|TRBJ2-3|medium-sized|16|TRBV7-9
CASSFSSGAGTDTQYF
TGTGCCAGCAGCTTCTCGAGCGGGGCTGGCACAGATACGCAGTATTTT
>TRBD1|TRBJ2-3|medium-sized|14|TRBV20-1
CSASQTGGYDTQYF
TGCAGTGCTAGCCAGACAGGGGGCTATGATACGCAGTATTTT
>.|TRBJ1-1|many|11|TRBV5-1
CASSFNTEAFF
TGCGCCAGCAGCTTCAACACTGAAGCTTTCTTT
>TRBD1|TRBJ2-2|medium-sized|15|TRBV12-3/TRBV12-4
CASRTSTGRTGELFF
TGTGCCAGCAGAACCTCGACAGGGCGCACCGGGGAGCTGTTTTTT
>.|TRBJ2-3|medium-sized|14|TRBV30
CARAETASTDTQYF
TGTGCCAGGGCTGAGACGGCAAGCACAGATACGCAGTATTTT
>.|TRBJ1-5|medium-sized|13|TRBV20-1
CSARNSQGWPQHF
TGCAGTGCTAGAAATTCCCAGGGGTGGCCCCAGCATTTT
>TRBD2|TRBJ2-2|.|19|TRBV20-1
CSARARYQERGVHTGELFF
TGCAGTGCTAGGGCCCGATATCAAGAGCGGGGGGTGCACACCGGGGAGCTGTTTTTT
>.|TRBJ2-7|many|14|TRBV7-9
CASSPLGAGYEQYF
TGTGCCAGCAGCCCCCTCGGGGCAGGGTACGAGCAGTACTTC
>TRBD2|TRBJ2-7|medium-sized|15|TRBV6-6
CASSWSPGGSYEQYF
TGTGCCAGCAGTTGGAGTCCGGGGGGCTCCTACGAGCAGTACTTC
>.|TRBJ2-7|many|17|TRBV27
CASSPILVRGHSYEQYF
TGTGCCAGCAGTCCAATTCTAGTTCGGGGGCACTCCTACGAGCAGTACTTC
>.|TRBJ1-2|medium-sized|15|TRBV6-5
CASSYRQLANYGYTF
TGTGCCAGCAGTTACCGACAGTTAGCTAACTATGGCTACACCTTC
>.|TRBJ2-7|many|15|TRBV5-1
CASSLATGPVSEQYF
TGCGCCAGCAGCTTGGCTACAGGGCCTGTTTCCGAGCAGTACTTC
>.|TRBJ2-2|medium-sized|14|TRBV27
CASSLTENTGELFF
TGTGCCAGCAGTTTGACGGAGAACACCGGGGAGCTGTTTTTT
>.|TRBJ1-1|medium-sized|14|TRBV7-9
CASSSWTENTEAFF
TGTGCCAGCAGCTCCTGGACGGAGAACACTGAAGCTTTCTTT
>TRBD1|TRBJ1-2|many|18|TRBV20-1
CSARDRSPRDRDNYGYTF
TGCAGTGCTAGAGATCGCTCCCCCCGGGACAGGGACAACTATGGCTACACCTTC